Sequencing of this TCR beta chain was carried out in a study of shared clonotypes between healthy human individuals. Using immunoSEQ multiplex PCR, the repertoire was profiled, and TCRdb retains in-frame clones only, with some absent. Counted here are 1.6 million or so clones, about 98.5% occurring once; the ten biggest clones make up over 0.3%. Sequenced sample: naive CD4+ T cells sorted from blood. This sample's subset: CD45RA+ positively selected. This clonotype originated in a man aged 30-40 years in good health.

As DNA, the CDR3 is TGTGCCAGCAGGGAAAGACACCCCGGTGGTGAAAAACTGTTTTTT. Protein product: CASRERHPGGEKLFF. The J gene is TRBJ1-4, the V gene TRBV6-1; D call uncertain. This CDR3 contains 15 residues. Trimming removed 6 bases at V and 7 bases at J, with 18 bases between. Germline values: CDR1 MNHNS, CDR2 SASEGT.